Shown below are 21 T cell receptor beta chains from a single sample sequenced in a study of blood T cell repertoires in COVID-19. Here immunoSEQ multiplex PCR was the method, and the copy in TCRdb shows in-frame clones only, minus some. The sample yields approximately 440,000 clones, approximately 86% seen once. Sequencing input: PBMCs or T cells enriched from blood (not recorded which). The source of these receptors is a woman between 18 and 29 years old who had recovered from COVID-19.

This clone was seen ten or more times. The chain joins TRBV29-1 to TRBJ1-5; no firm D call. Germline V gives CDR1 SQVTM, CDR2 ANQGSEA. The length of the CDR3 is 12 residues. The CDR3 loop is CSVWEEGQPQHF. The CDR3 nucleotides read TGCAGTGTATGGGAGGAAGGGCAGCCCCAGCATTTT. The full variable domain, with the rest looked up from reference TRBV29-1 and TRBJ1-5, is SAVISQKPSRDICQRGTSLTIQCQVDSQVTMMFWYRQQPGQSLTLIATANQGSEATYESGFVIDKFPISRPNLTFSTLTVSNMSPEDSSIYLCSVWEEGQPQHFGDGTRLSIL.

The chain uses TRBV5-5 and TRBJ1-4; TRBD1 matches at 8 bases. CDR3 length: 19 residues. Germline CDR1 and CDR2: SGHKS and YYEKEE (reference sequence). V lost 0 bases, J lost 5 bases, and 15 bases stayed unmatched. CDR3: CASSLAWDRLLLGNEKLFF. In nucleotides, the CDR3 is TGTGCCAGCAGCTTGGCCTGGGACAGGCTCCTCCTAGGGAATGAAAAACTGTTTTTT.

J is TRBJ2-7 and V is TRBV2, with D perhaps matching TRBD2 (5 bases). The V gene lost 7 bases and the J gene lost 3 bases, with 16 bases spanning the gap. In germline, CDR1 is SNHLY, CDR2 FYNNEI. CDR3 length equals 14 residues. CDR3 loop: CASTRKASIYEQYF. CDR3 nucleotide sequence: TGTGCCAGCACTAGAAAGGCTAGCATCTACGAGCAGTACTTC. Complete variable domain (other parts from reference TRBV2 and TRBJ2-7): EPEVTQTPSHQVTQMGQEVILRCVPISNHLYFYWYRQILGQKVEFLVSFYNNEISEKSEIFDDQFSVERPDGSNFTLKIRSTKLEDSAMYFCASTRKASIYEQYFGPGTRLTVT.

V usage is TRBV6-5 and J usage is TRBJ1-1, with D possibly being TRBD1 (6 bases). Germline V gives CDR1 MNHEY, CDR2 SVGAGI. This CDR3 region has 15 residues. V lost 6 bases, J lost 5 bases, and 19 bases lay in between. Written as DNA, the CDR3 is TGTGCCAGCAGACCCCTTAACAGGGAAAGTACTGAAGCTTTCTTT. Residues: CASRPLNRESTEAFF.

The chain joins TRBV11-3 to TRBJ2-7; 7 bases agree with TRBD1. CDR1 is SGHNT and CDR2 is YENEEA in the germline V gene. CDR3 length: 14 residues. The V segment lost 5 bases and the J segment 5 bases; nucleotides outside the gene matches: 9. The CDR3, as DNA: TGTGCCAGCAGCCAGAATGACAGGGCCCACGAGCAGTACTTC. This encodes CASSQNDRAHEQYF.

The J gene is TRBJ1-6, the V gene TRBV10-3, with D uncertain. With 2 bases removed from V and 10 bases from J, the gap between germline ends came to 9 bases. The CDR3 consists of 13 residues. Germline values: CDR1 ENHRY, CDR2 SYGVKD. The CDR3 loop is CAISEGGLSPLHF. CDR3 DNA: TGTGCCATCAGTGAGGGAGGGCTCTCACCCCTCCACTTT.

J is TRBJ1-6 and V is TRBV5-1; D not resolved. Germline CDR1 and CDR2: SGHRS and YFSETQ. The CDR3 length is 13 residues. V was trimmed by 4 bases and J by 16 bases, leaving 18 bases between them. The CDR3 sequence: CASSPGRWELLHF. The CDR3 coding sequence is TGCGCCAGCAGCCCTGGTAGATGGGAGTTACTCCACTTT.

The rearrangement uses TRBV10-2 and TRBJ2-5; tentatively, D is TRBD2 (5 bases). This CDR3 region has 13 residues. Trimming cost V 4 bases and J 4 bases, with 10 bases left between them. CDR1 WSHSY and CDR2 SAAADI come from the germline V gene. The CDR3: CASSVSGPETQYF. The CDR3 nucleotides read TGCGCCAGCAGTGTAAGCGGCCCAGAGACCCAGTACTTC.

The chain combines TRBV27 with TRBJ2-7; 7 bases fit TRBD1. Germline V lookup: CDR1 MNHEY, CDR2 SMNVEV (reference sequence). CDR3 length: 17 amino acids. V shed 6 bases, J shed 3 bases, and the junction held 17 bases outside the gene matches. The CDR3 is CASSRMTHKGANYEQYF. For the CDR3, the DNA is TGTGCCAGCAGCCGCATGACACACAAGGGGGCCAACTACGAGCAGTACTTC.

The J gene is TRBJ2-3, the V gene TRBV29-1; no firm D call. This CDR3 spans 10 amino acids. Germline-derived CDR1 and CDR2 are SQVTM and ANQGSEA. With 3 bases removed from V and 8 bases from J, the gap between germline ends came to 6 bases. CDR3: CSVDPGTQYF. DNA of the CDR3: TGCAGCGTTGACCCGGGTACGCAGTATTTT.

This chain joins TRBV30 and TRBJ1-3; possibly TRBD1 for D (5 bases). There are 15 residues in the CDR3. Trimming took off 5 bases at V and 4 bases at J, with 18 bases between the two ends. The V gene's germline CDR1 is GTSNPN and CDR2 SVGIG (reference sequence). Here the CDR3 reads CAWSGRAGEGNTIYF. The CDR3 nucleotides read TGTGCCTGGTCCGGCAGGGCTGGAGAAGGAAACACCATATATTTT.

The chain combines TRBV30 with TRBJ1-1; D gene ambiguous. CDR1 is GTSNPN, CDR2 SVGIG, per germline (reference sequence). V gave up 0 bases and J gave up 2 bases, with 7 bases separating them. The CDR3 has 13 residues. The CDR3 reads CAWSVQVNTEAFF. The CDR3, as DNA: TGTGCCTGGAGTGTACAAGTAAACACTGAAGCTTTCTTT.

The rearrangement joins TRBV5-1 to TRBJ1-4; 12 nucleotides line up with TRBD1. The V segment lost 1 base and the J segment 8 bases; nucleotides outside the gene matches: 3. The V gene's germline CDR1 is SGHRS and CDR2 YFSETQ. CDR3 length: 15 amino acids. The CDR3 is CASSLFGTGGEKLFF. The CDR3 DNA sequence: TGCGCCAGCAGCTTGTTTGGGACAGGGGGCGAAAAACTGTTTTTT.

As DNA, the CDR3 is TGTGCCAGCAGTTGGACGGGTGGGGCTGATGGAAACATTCAGTACTTC. This codes for CASSWTGGADGNIQYF. The chain links TRBV6-5 to TRBJ2-4, with D possibly matching TRBD1 (5 bases). CDR3 length: 16 amino acids. V was pared by 4 bases and J by 6 bases, with 19 bases between. Per the germline V gene, CDR1 is MNHEY and CDR2 is SVGAGI.

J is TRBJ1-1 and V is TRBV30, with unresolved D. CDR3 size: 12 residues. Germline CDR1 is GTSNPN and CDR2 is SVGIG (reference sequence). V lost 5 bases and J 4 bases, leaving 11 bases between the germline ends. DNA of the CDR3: TGTGCCTGGGGAACGGGTCCCACTGAAGCTTTCTTT. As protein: CAWGTGPTEAFF.

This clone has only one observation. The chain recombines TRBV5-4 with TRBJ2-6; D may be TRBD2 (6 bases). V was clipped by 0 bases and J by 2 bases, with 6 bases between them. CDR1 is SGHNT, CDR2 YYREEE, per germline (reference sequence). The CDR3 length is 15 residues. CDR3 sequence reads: CASSLGGAGANVLTF. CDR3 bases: TGTGCCAGCAGCTTGGGGGGGGCTGGGGCCAACGTCCTGACTTTC.

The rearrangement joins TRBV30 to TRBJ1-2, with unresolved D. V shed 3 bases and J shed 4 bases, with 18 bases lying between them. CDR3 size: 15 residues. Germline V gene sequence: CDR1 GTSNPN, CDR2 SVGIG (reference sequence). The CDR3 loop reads CAWSGGDNSGYGYTF. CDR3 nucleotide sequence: TGTGCCTGGAGCGGAGGCGACAATTCGGGCTATGGCTACACCTTC.

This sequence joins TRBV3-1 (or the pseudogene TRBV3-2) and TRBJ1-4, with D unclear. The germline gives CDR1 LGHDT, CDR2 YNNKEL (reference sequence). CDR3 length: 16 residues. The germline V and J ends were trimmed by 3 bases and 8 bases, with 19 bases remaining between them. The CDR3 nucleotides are TGTGCCAGCAGCCAGTTTGAAGGAGCGGGAAGGGAAAAACTGTTTTTT. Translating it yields CASSQFEGAGREKLFF.

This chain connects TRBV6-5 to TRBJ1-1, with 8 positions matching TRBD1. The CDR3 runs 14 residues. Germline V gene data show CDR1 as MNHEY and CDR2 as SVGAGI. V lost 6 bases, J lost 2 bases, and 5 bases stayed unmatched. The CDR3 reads CASRVQGGNTEAFF. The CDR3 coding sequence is TGTGCCAGCAGGGTACAGGGGGGCAACACTGAAGCTTTCTTT.

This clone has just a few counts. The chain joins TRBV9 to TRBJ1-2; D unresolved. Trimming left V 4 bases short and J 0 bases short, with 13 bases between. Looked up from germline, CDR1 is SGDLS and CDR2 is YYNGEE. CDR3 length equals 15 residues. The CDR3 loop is CASSPIGQTNYGYTF. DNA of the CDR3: TGTGCCAGCAGCCCCATTGGGCAGACTAACTATGGCTACACCTTC.

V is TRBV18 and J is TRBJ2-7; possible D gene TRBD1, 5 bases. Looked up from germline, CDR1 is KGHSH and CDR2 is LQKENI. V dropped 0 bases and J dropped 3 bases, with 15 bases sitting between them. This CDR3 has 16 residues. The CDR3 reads CASSPPYHRYDYEQYF. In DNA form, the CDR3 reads TGTGCCAGCTCACCACCCTACCACAGGTATGACTACGAGCAGTACTTC.